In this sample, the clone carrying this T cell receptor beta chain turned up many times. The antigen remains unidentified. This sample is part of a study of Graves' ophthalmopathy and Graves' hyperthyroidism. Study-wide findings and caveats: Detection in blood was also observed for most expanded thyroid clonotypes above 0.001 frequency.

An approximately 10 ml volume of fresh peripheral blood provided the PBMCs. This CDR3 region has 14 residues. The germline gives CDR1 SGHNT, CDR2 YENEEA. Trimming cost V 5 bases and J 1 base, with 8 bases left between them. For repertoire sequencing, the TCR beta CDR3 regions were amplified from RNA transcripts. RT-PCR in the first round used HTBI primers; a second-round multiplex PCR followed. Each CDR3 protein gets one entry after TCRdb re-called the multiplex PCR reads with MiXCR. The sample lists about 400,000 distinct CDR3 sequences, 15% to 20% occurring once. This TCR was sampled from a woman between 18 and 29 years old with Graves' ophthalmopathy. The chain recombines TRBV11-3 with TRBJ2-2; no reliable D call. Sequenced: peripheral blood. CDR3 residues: CASSLHLNTGELFF. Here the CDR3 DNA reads TGTGCCAGCAGCCTACACCTGAACACCGGGGAGCTGTTTTTT.